One sample yielded the 31 T cell receptor beta chains listed below, sequenced in a study of blood T cell repertoires in COVID-19. The repertoire was sequenced with immunoSEQ multiplex PCR; TCRdb's copy has only in-frame clones and lacks some. The data contain fewer than 250,000 clones, 85% of them singletons. Sequences were obtained from peripheral blood. Receptor source: an older woman with active or convalescent COVID-19.

The genes are TRBV5-4 and TRBJ1-1; no clear D. V was pared by 0 bases and J by 2 bases, with 8 bases between. The CDR3 is made up of 14 amino acids. Germline V gives CDR1 SGHNT, CDR2 YYREEE (reference sequence). The CDR3 nucleotides read TGTGCCAGCAGCTTGGACAAATTAAACACTGAAGCTTTCTTT. As protein: CASSLDKLNTEAFF.

The chain links TRBV14 to TRBJ2-7; the match to TRBD2 covers 8 bases. J was trimmed by 1 base and V by 5 bases; bases with no gene match: 4. Germline CDR1 SGHDN, CDR2 FVKESK. CDR3 length: 14 amino acids. The CDR3 region is CASSVAGQSYEQYF. CDR3 nucleotide sequence: TGTGCCAGCAGCGTAGCGGGACAATCCTACGAGCAGTACTTC.

CDR3: CASSKSDRGFPRGVYEQYV. The DNA for the CDR3 is TGTGCCAGCAGCAAATCGGACAGGGGTTTTCCGCGGGGGGTCTACGAGCAGTACGTC. The chain recombines TRBV21-1 with TRBJ2-7; TRBD1 is the table's D call, not checked against the DNA. TRBV21-1 represents a pseudogene. The CDR3 runs 19 residues.

V is TRBV7-2 and J is TRBJ2-5; possibly TRBD1 for D (6 bases). V was shortened by 5 bases and J by 5 bases, with 18 bases between the two germline ends. Germline CDR1 is SGHTA and CDR2 is FQGNSA. The CDR3 has 15 residues. The chain's CDR3 is CASSLDSRGFETQYF. The CDR3, as DNA: TGTGCCAGCAGCCTAGACTCGAGGGGGTTTGAGACCCAGTACTTC. The variable domain in full, with the rest retrieved from reference TRBV7-2 and TRBJ2-5, is GAGVSQSPSNKVTEKGKDVELRCDPISGHTALYWYRQSLGQGLEFLIYFQGNSAPDKSGLPSDRFSAERTGGSVSTLTIQRTQQEDSAVYLCASSLDSRGFETQYFGPGTRLLVL.

This chain joins TRBV2 and TRBJ1-1; a possible D gene is TRBD1 (6 bases). The germline V gene has CDR1 SNHLY and CDR2 FYNNEI. The V end lost 2 bases, the J end lost 6 bases, and 16 bases lay between the germline ends. The CDR3 extends over 15 amino acids. CDR3 residues: CASSELGGGAAEAFF. CDR3 coding DNA: TGTGCCAGCAGTGAACTTGGTGGGGGCGCCGCTGAAGCTTTCTTT.

The chain has TRBV7-2 and TRBJ2-3; 7 bases match TRBD2. The CDR3 runs 17 residues. V was pared by 1 base and J by 4 bases, with 11 bases of the junction left unmatched. Germline V gene lookup returns CDR1 SGHTA and CDR2 FQGNSA. In nucleotides, the CDR3 is TGTGCCAGCAGCTTAGTGGTAGGGGCGGGGAGGGCAGATACGCAGTATTTT. Protein: CASSLVVGAGRADTQYF.

This rearrangement joins TRBV11-2 to TRBJ2-2; D might be TRBD1 (5 bases). Germline V gene data show CDR1 as SGHAT and CDR2 as FQNNGV. Trimming took off 2 bases at V and 0 bases at J, with 7 bases between the two ends. The CDR3 totals 15 residues. CDR3: CASSLQGTNTGELFF. The CDR3 coding sequence is TGTGCCAGCAGCTTACAGGGTACGAACACCGGGGAGCTGTTTTTT.

This chain joins TRBV7-9 and TRBJ1-4, with a tentative D call TRBD1 (5 bases). The CDR3 has 14 amino acids. The V end lost 1 base, the J end lost 7 bases, and 10 bases lay between the germline ends. Germline values: CDR1 SEHNR, CDR2 FQNEAQ (reference sequence). The DNA of the CDR3 is TGTGCCAGCAGCTTAGGTCAGGGAAGTGAAAAACTGTTTTTT. Translating it yields CASSLGQGSEKLFF.

On this clone: Other DNA sequences in the sample encode the same CDR3. The chain is built from TRBV6-4 and TRBJ2-1; a possible D gene is TRBD2 (6 bases). The CDR3 loop spans 15 amino acids. V was pared by 3 bases and J by 1 base, with 10 bases between. The germline V gene encodes CDR1 MRHNA and CDR2 SNTAGT. CDR3 sequence (DNA): TGTGCCAGCAGTGAGCTGGCGGGGTCCTACAATGAGCAGTTCTTC. It encodes CASSELAGSYNEQFF.

The V call is TRBV28, the J call TRBJ1-1, with D maybe TRBD1 (6 bases). Germline V gives CDR1 MDHEN, CDR2 SYDVKM. Trimming took 2 bases from V and 8 from J, leaving 24 bases between them. The CDR3 has 17 residues. The CDR3, as DNA: TGTGCCAGCAGTTTAGAGCTCGGGACACCTCTCTTTGGGGAAGCTTTCTTT. Protein sequence: CASSLELGTPLFGEAFF.

The sample holds one count of this clone. The chain joins TRBV19 to TRBJ2-2, with D maybe TRBD1 (6 bases). There are 15 residues in the CDR3. In germline, CDR1 is LNHDA, CDR2 SQIVND (reference sequence). V lost 5 bases and J lost 0, with 10 bases in between. The CDR3 DNA is TGTGCCAGTAGTGTGGGGGCTCCGAACACCGGGGAGCTGTTTTTT. Translation gives CASSVGAPNTGELFF.

The sample holds a few counts of this clone. This same CDR3 is encoded by further DNA sequences in the sample. The genes are TRBV19 and TRBJ1-1; D gene unclear. This CDR3 is built from 13 residues. Germline CDR1 and CDR2: LNHDA and SQIVND (reference sequence). Trimming left V 1 base short and J 3 bases short, with 6 bases between. The CDR3 sequence: CASSIGRDTEAFF. The CDR3 bases are TGTGCCAGTAGTATAGGACGGGACACTGAAGCTTTCTTT. The complete variable domain, with remaining parts taken from reference TRBV19 and TRBJ1-1, reads DGGITQSPKYLFRKEGQNVTLSCEQNLNHDAMYWYRQDPGQGLRLIYYSQIVNDFQKGDIAEGYSVSREKKESFPLTVTSAQKNPTAFYLCASSIGRDTEAFFGQGTRLTVV.

The chain joins TRBV3-1 (or the pseudogene TRBV3-2) to TRBJ1-1; 7 nucleotides agree with TRBD1. Germline assignment: CDR1 LGHDT and CDR2 YNNKEL (reference sequence). J lost 7 bases, V lost 4 bases, and 6 bases had no gene match. This CDR3 contains 13 residues. CDR3 nucleotides: TGTGCCAGCAGCCGCCCGACAGGGAATGAAGCTTTCTTT. This encodes CASSRPTGNEAFF.

The chain joins TRBV10-2 to TRBJ1-2; TRBD1 matches 9 bases. The CDR3 loop spans 13 amino acids. Germline lookup yields CDR1 WSHSY and CDR2 SAAADI. Trimming took 2 bases from V and 7 from J; bases not matched to a gene: 2. The CDR3 loop is CASSEGTGSGYTF. CDR3 nucleotide sequence: TGCGCCAGCAGTGAGGGGACAGGGTCTGGCTACACCTTC.

The chain recombines TRBV7-2 with TRBJ1-2, with D perhaps matching TRBD1 (5 bases). Trimming took off 0 bases at V and 8 bases at J, with 13 bases between the two ends. Per the germline V gene, CDR1 is SGHTA and CDR2 is FQGNSA. CDR3 size: 14 residues. This chain's CDR3 is CASSLAPNGGGYTF. The DNA for the CDR3 is TGTGCCAGCAGCTTAGCGCCCAACGGGGGAGGCTACACCTTC.

The J gene is TRBJ2-2, the V gene TRBV5-1; tentative D call: TRBD2 (6 bases). The ends were cut back, 1 base at V and 1 base at J, with 8 bases in the middle. The CDR3 spans 15 residues. Germline V gene lookup returns CDR1 SGHRS and CDR2 YFSETQ. The CDR3 loop reads CASSLTSRNTGELFF. DNA of the CDR3: TGCGCCAGCAGCTTGACTAGCAGGAACACCGGGGAGCTGTTTTTT.

The rearrangement uses TRBV9 and TRBJ2-2; tentative D call: TRBD2 (6 bases). In germline, CDR1 is SGDLS, CDR2 YYNGEE. The CDR3 contains 16 residues. V lost 4 bases and J 2 bases, leaving 15 bases between the germline ends. Here the CDR3 DNA reads TGTGCCAGCAGCACCAGCGGGCTTAGAAACACCGGGGAGCTGTTTTTT. This codes for CASSTSGLRNTGELFF.

The sample holds a few counts of this clone. V and J are TRBV4-1 and TRBJ2-2, with D possibly TRBD2 on 5 matching bases. The length of the CDR3 is 16 residues. CDR1 MGHRA and CDR2 YSYEKL come from the germline V gene. Trimming removed 0 bases from V and 4 bases from J, with 12 bases in between. CDR3 sequence (DNA): TGCGCCAGCAGCCAAGATTCTACTAGAGGCACCGGGGAGCTGTTTTTT. It codes for CASSQDSTRGTGELFF.

The rearrangement links TRBV12-3 or TRBV12-4 to TRBJ1-2; 7 positions agree with TRBD1. This CDR3 spans 13 amino acids. V gave up 5 bases and J gave up 4 bases; unmatched junction bases: 4. The CDR3 DNA reads as TGTGCCAGCAGTGAACAGGGGACCTATGGCTACACCTTC. It is translated as CASSEQGTYGYTF.

With regard to this clone: One junction end does not reproduce the germline sequence, and a read error may be involved. CDR3 DNA: TGTGCCAGCAGCCAAGAATCTCTAGCCGACCCTATCTTC. Protein product: CASSQESLADPIF. V and J are TRBV4-2 and TRBJ2-1, with TRBD2 as a possible D gene (5 bases). Germline V lookup: CDR1 LGHNA, CDR2 YNFKEQ. The CDR3 length is 13 residues.

A few counts support this clone. J is TRBJ1-1 and V is TRBV5-1; weak D call: TRBD1 (6 bases). The V gene lost 0 bases and the J gene lost 0 bases, with 18 bases spanning the gap. Per germline, CDR1 SGHRS and CDR2 YFSETQ. There are 18 residues in the CDR3. CDR3 protein: CASSLVPSGHEMNTEAFF. The DNA for the CDR3 is TGCGCCAGCAGCTTGGTCCCTTCGGGACACGAAATGAACACTGAAGCTTTCTTT.

CDR3 bases: TGTGCCTGGAGGGAAGGGGAATCCGGGGAGCTGTTTTTT. Amino acid sequence: CAWREGESGELFF. The chain is built from TRBV30 and TRBJ2-2; TRBD1 is a possible D gene (5 bases). The CDR3 has 13 amino acids. Trimming removed 3 bases at V and 6 bases at J, with 11 bases between. Germline assignment: CDR1 GTSNPN and CDR2 SVGIG (reference sequence).

J is TRBJ1-2 and V is TRBV18, with a tentative D call TRBD1 (6 bases). V was clipped by 3 bases and J by 5 bases, with 16 bases between them. CDR1 is KGHSH, CDR2 LQKENI, per germline. The CDR3 is made up of 15 amino acids. CDR3 amino acids: CASSPTDRMTYGYTF. CDR3 DNA sequence: TGTGCCAGCTCACCCACTGACAGGATGACATATGGCTACACCTTC.

The chain joins TRBV5-6 to TRBJ1-2, with a tentative D call TRBD1 (5 bases). The V end was cut by 4 bases, the J end by 2 bases, with 18 bases between. Germline CDR1 and CDR2: SGHDT and YYEEEE. The CDR3 is made up of 16 amino acids. The CDR3 region is CASSPIGAGFNYGYTF. The CDR3 region has the DNA TGTGCCAGCAGCCCTATTGGGGCAGGCTTCAACTATGGCTACACCTTC.

V usage is TRBV30 and J usage is TRBJ2-5; D is unresolved. The V end was cut by 0 bases, the J end by 4 bases, with 15 bases between. The CDR3 is made up of 15 amino acids. Per the germline V gene, CDR1 is GTSNPN and CDR2 is SVGIG (reference sequence). CDR3 coding DNA: TGTGCCTGGAGTGTACCGTCCAGCGTTCGAGAGACCCAGTACTTC. Translation gives CAWSVPSSVRETQYF.

The chain combines TRBV5-4 with TRBJ2-7; perhaps TRBD2 as D (5 bases). CDR1 SGHNT and CDR2 YYREEE come from the germline V gene (reference sequence). Trimming removed 2 bases at V and 8 bases at J, with 14 bases between. This CDR3 is built from 13 residues. The CDR3 nucleotides read TGTGCCAGCAGCTTCGCACTAGAGGGAAAGCAGTACTTC. Translating it yields CASSFALEGKQYF.

This rearrangement joins TRBV6-6 to TRBJ1-5; D unresolved. In germline, CDR1 is MNHNY, CDR2 SVGAGI (reference sequence). V was shortened by 2 bases and J by 7 bases, with 12 bases between the two germline ends. The CDR3 runs to 14 residues. The CDR3 region is CASSYHMREQPQHF. Here the CDR3 DNA reads TGTGCCAGCAGTTACCACATGAGGGAGCAGCCCCAGCATTTT.

V usage is TRBV7-9 and J usage is TRBJ1-1; 7 bases align to TRBD1. The CDR3 is made up of 14 amino acids. Germline CDR1 is SEHNR and CDR2 is FQNEAQ (reference sequence). With 0 bases clipped from V and 5 bases from J, the junction kept 3 bases outside the gene matches. This CDR3 reads CASSLAGGLTEAFF. DNA for the CDR3: TGTGCCAGCAGCTTAGCAGGGGGCTTGACTGAAGCTTTCTTT.

The CDR3 loop reads CASSLAGRRETQYF. In nucleotides, the CDR3 is TGCGCCAGCAGCTTGGCGGGTAGAAGAGAGACCCAGTACTTC. The J gene is TRBJ2-5, the V gene TRBV5-1; D is uncertain. CDR3 length equals 14 residues. CDR1 is SGHRS and CDR2 is YFSETQ in the germline V gene. Trimming left V 0 bases short and J 4 bases short, with 10 bases between.

The chain couples TRBV18 to TRBJ1-2; 11 nucleotides align to TRBD1. Germline CDR1 reads KGHSH; CDR2 reads LQKENI. The J segment lost 6 bases and the V segment lost 0 bases, leaving 9 bases of the junction unmatched. This CDR3 contains 17 residues. The CDR3 DNA follows: TGTGCCAGCTCACCACCCCTGAGGACAGGGGGCGAGCATGGCTACACCTTC. Protein: CASSPPLRTGGEHGYTF.

The chain employs TRBV7-6 and TRBJ2-1, with 9 nucleotides matching TRBD2. Germline CDR1 SGHVS, CDR2 FNYEAQ. With V trimmed by 2 bases and J by 5 bases, 4 bases remained unmatched. CDR3 length: 15 amino acids. The CDR3 DNA reads as TGTGCCAGCAGCTTATTAGCGGGAGCCCACAATGAGCAGTTCTTC. Protein sequence: CASSLLAGAHNEQFF.